This TCR beta chain was observed in a study of blood T cell repertoires in COVID-19. Turning to the study itself: Sites in the United States, Italy and Spain provided acute and convalescent COVID-19 samples. Nucleic acid was either cDNA or gDNA, and it came from T cells, B-cell-depleted T cells, or PBMCs.

Seattle participants joined during active infection and were tracked over time. In the original processing: Amplification of reference gene primers provided the estimated nucleated cell counts. Method: immunoSEQ multiplex PCR; TCRdb's copy keeps in-frame clones and lacks some. V and J calls and clone size are copied from that table; D and trimming were computed from the DNA. The table has roughly 41,000 clones, about three quarters seen once. The CDR3 loop spans 12 amino acids. Germline V CDR1 and CDR2: SGHAT, FQNNGV. The V end was cut by 2 bases, the J end by 4 bases, with 5 bases between. This clone was detected only a few times.

Sequencing used peripheral blood. The source of this sequence is a man aged 70 or older with COVID-19, enrolled during active disease. The chain has TRBV11-2 and TRBJ1-1, with no clear D. The CDR3 spells CASSLSSTEAFF. The CDR3 DNA sequence: TGTGCCAGCAGCTTATCGAGCACTGAAGCTTTCTTT.